A selection of T cell receptor beta chains follows, all from one sample in a study of T-cell memory formation after mild COVID-19. TCRdb fed the 5' RACE reads into MiXCR, producing one record per CDR3 protein. Of fewer than 500,000 distinct CDR3 sequences detected, 20% to 30% appear once; the ten largest clones hold around 13%. Sample: PBMCs or a T cell subset sorted from them (not recorded which). These TCRs come from an adult woman who had mild COVID-19 (a few samples of this study predate the infection). Cell type and time point are not known. Each CDR3 is given without its conserved first and last residue.

11 | TRBV19 | ASSILIDQPQH
12 | TRBV4-2 | ASSPRTSHNEQF
12 | TRBV19 | ASTSREMGNEQY
13 | TRBV30 | AWKRGFRGTDTQY
13 | TRBV19 | ASRVEQGLTQPQH
11 | TRBV9 | ASSLGIYATQY
12 | TRBV2 | ASSEYWGADTQY
13 | TRBV27 | ASSLRGQSRETQY
13 | TRBV4-1 | ASSQGPSTGYEQY
12 | TRBV12-3/TRBV12-4 | ASSTTTTNEKLF
12 | TRBV7-2 | ASSPRALSREQF
13 | TRBV12-3/TRBV12-4 | ASSSTGKSSYEQY
14 | TRBV5-6 | ASSPLGAANTGELF
14 | TRBV27 | ASSSHQADSYNEQF
13 | TRBV7-8 | ASSFYRGSYNEQF
11 | TRBV19 | ATRRADQETQY
11 | TRBV12-5 | ASGLGRNQPQH
12 | TRBV7-9 | ASNTVASPYEQY
13 | TRBV5-4 | ASSAGRASGNTIY
15 | TRBV23-1 | ASSPSTRDSSSYEQY
13 | TRBV5-1 | ASSPTGMGRETQY
14 | TRBV7-9 | ASSAGWGNEGETQY
13 | TRBV4-2 | ASSQIRGVVYEQF
14 | TRBV30 | AWSVPFVSENTEAF
14 | TRBV29-1 | SVERPTIPTYNEQF
13 | TRBV15 | ATGSRQGVNTEAF
14 | TRBV10-3 | AISEPSGVSYNEQF
13 | TRBV10-3 | AISSGTSAYNEQF
14 | TRBV5-6 | ASSSDRGLSIQPQH
13 | TRBV20-1 | SARLTSGSMNEQF
12 | TRBV12-3/TRBV12-4 | ASRLSSGANVLT